The T cell receptor beta chain described here comes from a study of a mutant IDH1 vaccine in newly diagnosed glioma (TCRdb year 2021). For the wider study: Vaccination started 4-6 weeks after radiotherapy alone, or was given together with temozolomide cycles in the groups whose treatment included chemotherapy. Of the approximately 30 treated patients, about 62% were male and around 40% were female, and a mean age of about 37 years was recorded. Prior to enrollment, patients had been given standard therapy consisting of radiotherapy alone, temozolomide alone, or radiochemotherapy with temozolomide, with the combination given to most patients. The week-35 safety follow-up took place at visit V12, and the week-47 end of study took place at visit V13. Peripheral blood was collected at six visits: V03 (baseline), V05, V07, V10, V12 and V13. Longitudinal TCRB deep sequencing was done for some 25 treated patients, wherever samples were available for exploratory analyses.

In the paper's terms, the time point label means: week 35, safety follow-up. Every vaccine dose consisted of 300 ug of a 20-mer mutant IDH1 peptide in Montanide, administered subcutaneously together with topical imiquimod. Patients received eight vaccinations in weeks 1, 3, 5, 7, 11, 15, 19 and 23, corresponding to visits V03 through V10. All donors had newly diagnosed IDH1-mutant astrocytomas of WHO grade 3 or 4 that showed loss of nuclear ATRX. The samples were drawn from NOA16, a multicentre, single-arm, open-label phase I trial in Germany that tested a mutant IDH1 peptide vaccine in humans for the first time. Genomic DNA for TCRB sequencing was extracted from EDTA blood using the DNeasy Blood and Tissue Kit. As regards this clone: It has no known antigen specificity. Base qualities were left out, and no much larger clone turns up one base away.

From the cysteine up to the phenylalanine, the CDR3 has a length of 17 residues. Only the CDR3 DNA is retained, 51 bases long and in frame from the first base. V ends up 5 bases short and J 5 bases short, with an unmatched junction base count of 10. CDR1 and CDR2 were assigned from the germline V gene as KGHSH and LQKENI. The library was obtained by the immunoSEQ multiplex PCR assay. Following the manufacturer's protocol, the hsTCRB Kit was used to amplify rearranged TCR beta chain sequences. Sequencing of TCRB libraries was carried out on an Illumina MiSeq. On the authors' methods: Demultiplexing, trimming and gene mapping were performed with the kit vendor's proprietary platform. The immuneACCESS repertoire file appears here via TCRdb, limited to in-frame rearrangements. These files lack a portion of the clones; in checked studies, under half of the deficit traces to unresolved V genes, and the cause of the others is not known. For V, J and clone size, that table is used; D and trimming come from the DNA. For this sample there are about 65,000 clones; roughly 76% appear just once. The top ten constitute 5% to 6.5% of the sample.

Paper-wide results and their limitations: Pseudoprogression appeared unrelated to alterations in the top peripheral T cell clonotypes detected by TCRB sequencing. Selection of PBMC samples for TCRB deep sequencing was based on availability. Immune responses induced by the vaccine were seen in over 90% of patients across multiple MHC alleles. The authors noted that analyses of patient blood samples could not be reproduced because of sample limitations.

The chain employs TRBV18 and TRBJ2-1, with 12 middle bases fitting TRBD2. This clonotype was sampled from a man between 35 and 55 years old with glioma. The sequencing here drew on PBMCs, taken from a glioma patient whose treatment included an IDH1 peptide vaccine. The CDR3 loop reads CASSFRTSGNLNNEQFF. The DNA is as follows: TGTGCCAGCTCATTTAGGACTAGCGGGAATTTAAACAATGAGCAGTTCTTC.